The rows below give T cell receptor beta chains drawn from one sample of a study of T cell repertoires in cytomegalovirus infection. TCRdb itself ran the reads through MiXCR, one entry per CDR3 protein. The sample contains fewer than 1,000,000 distinct CDR3 sequences, roughly 30% of which appear only once. For these receptors, no antigen is known. The specimen was cultured CD8+ T cells from PBMCs, collected from culture after CMV antigen stimulation. Source of these receptors: a human donor in good health (CMV status not recorded). Some clones in this sample may be carry-over from other donors' samples. The CDR3 runs from the conserved cysteine through the conserved F or W. Each record gives: D gene, clone size, V gene, J gene, CDR3 protein, CDR3 DNA. A D gene is named only where the DNA matches it firmly. Rows give clone size only sometimes, using once, few, many, or a class for an expanded clone.

d_call: -
clone_size: -
v_call: TRBV7-9
j_call: TRBJ2-1
cdr3_aa: CASSYRDLYSYNEQFF
cdr3_nt: TGTGCCAGCAGCTACCGGGACTTGTACTCCTACAATGAGCAGTTCTTC

d_call: -
clone_size: many
v_call: TRBV7-2
j_call: TRBJ1-2
cdr3_aa: CASSFHDYGYTF
cdr3_nt: TGTGCCAGCAGCTTCCATGACTATGGCTACACCTTC

d_call: -
clone_size: -
v_call: TRBV4-2
j_call: TRBJ2-3
cdr3_aa: CASSQEGRGTDTQYF
cdr3_nt: TGTGCCAGCAGCCAAGAGGGCAGGGGCACAGATACGCAGTATTTT

d_call: -
clone_size: few
v_call: TRBV6-6
j_call: TRBJ2-5
cdr3_aa: CASSRLRIETQYF
cdr3_nt: TGTGCCAGCAGCCGACTAAGAATAGAGACCCAGTACTTC

d_call: -
clone_size: -
v_call: TRBV5-8
j_call: TRBJ1-2
cdr3_aa: CASTPGAHYGYTF
cdr3_nt: TGTGCCAGCACCCCTGGGGCGCACTATGGCTACACCTTC

d_call: -
clone_size: -
v_call: TRBV29-1
j_call: TRBJ2-2
cdr3_aa: CSVEIGSSIGTGELFF
cdr3_nt: TGCAGCGTTGAAATCGGCAGTTCAATAGGCACCGGGGAGCTGTTTTTT

d_call: -
clone_size: many
v_call: TRBV7-2
j_call: TRBJ2-5
cdr3_aa: CASRNTGLRVQETQYF
cdr3_nt: TGTGCCAGCAGGAATACAGGGCTAAGGGTCCAGGAGACCCAGTACTTC

d_call: TRBD2
clone_size: many
v_call: TRBV7-2
j_call: TRBJ2-1
cdr3_aa: CASSLGLAGGRDEQFF
cdr3_nt: TGTGCCAGCAGCTTAGGACTAGCGGGGGGCAGGGATGAGCAGTTCTTC

d_call: -
clone_size: few
v_call: TRBV5-4
j_call: TRBJ1-1
cdr3_aa: CASIPLGGLEAFF
cdr3_nt: TGTGCCAGCATCCCTCTCGGTGGCCTTGAAGCTTTCTTT

d_call: -
clone_size: -
v_call: TRBV19
j_call: TRBJ1-5
cdr3_aa: CASSRRTELREPQHF
cdr3_nt: TGTGCCAGTAGTAGAAGGACAGAGCTACGTGAGCCCCAGCATTTT

d_call: -
clone_size: -
v_call: TRBV7-6
j_call: TRBJ2-1
cdr3_aa: CASSLARGKDEQFF
cdr3_nt: TGTGCCAGCAGCTTAGCGCGCGGTAAGGATGAGCAGTTCTTC

d_call: -
clone_size: few
v_call: TRBV5-5
j_call: TRBJ2-2
cdr3_aa: CASLHRAGTGELFF
cdr3_nt: TGTGCCAGCCTCCACAGGGCTGGCACCGGGGAGCTGTTTTTT

d_call: TRBD2
clone_size: -
v_call: TRBV9
j_call: TRBJ2-3
cdr3_aa: CASSAGTSRDTQYF
cdr3_nt: TGTGCCAGCAGCGCCGGGACTAGCAGAGATACGCAGTATTTT

d_call: TRBD2
clone_size: -
v_call: TRBV6-6
j_call: TRBJ2-7
cdr3_aa: CDSSYGLAGVLSSYEQYF
cdr3_nt: TGTGACAGCAGTTACGGACTAGCGGGGGTCCTTAGCTCCTACGAGCAGTACTTC

d_call: -
clone_size: once
v_call: TRBV6-6
j_call: TRBJ1-1
cdr3_aa: CASNYREGTEAFF
cdr3_nt: TGTGCCAGCAACTACAGGGAAGGCACTGAAGCTTTCTTT

d_call: TRBD2
clone_size: many
v_call: TRBV28
j_call: TRBJ2-3
cdr3_aa: CASSIMMRGALLDTQYF
cdr3_nt: TGTGCCAGCAGTATAATGATGCGGGGGGCCCTACTAGATACGCAGTATTTT

d_call: -
clone_size: -
v_call: TRBV6-2/TRBV6-3
j_call: TRBJ1-1
cdr3_aa: CASSYSIGQGTEAFF
cdr3_nt: TGTGCCAGCAGTTACTCGATTGGGCAGGGGACTGAAGCTTTCTTT

d_call: -
clone_size: -
v_call: TRBV6-9
j_call: TRBJ1-2
cdr3_aa: CAAGQDYGYTF
cdr3_nt: TGTGCGGCAGGGCAGGACTATGGCTACACCTTC

d_call: TRBD1
clone_size: -
v_call: TRBV5-4
j_call: TRBJ1-1
cdr3_aa: CASSVIGTAEAFF
cdr3_nt: TGTGCCAGCAGCGTAATCGGGACAGCTGAAGCTTTCTTT

d_call: -
clone_size: few
v_call: TRBV6-2/TRBV6-3
j_call: TRBJ1-2
cdr3_aa: CASAGLDGYTF
cdr3_nt: TGTGCCAGCGCGGGTTTGGACGGCTACACCTTC

d_call: TRBD2
clone_size: -
v_call: TRBV7-9
j_call: TRBJ2-1
cdr3_aa: CASSSYLAGLYNEQFF
cdr3_nt: TGTGCCAGCAGCTCCTATCTAGCGGGGCTCTACAATGAGCAGTTCTTC

d_call: TRBD2
clone_size: once
v_call: TRBV20-1
j_call: TRBJ2-3
cdr3_aa: CSARDKRGGLFTTDTQYF
cdr3_nt: TGCAGTGCTAGAGATAAGCGGGGGGGCCTTTTTACCACAGATACGCAGTATTTT

d_call: TRBD2
clone_size: few
v_call: TRBV15
j_call: TRBJ2-5
cdr3_aa: CATSPRGAYQETQYF
cdr3_nt: TGTGCCACCAGCCCGCGGGGGGCCTACCAAGAGACCCAGTACTTC

d_call: -
clone_size: -
v_call: TRBV12-3/TRBV12-4
j_call: TRBJ1-1
cdr3_aa: CASSSQGIAFF
cdr3_nt: TGTGCCAGCAGTTCGCAGGGAATCGCTTTCTTT

d_call: -
clone_size: -
v_call: TRBV27
j_call: TRBJ2-1
cdr3_aa: CASSLSMGGEQFF
cdr3_nt: TGTGCCAGCAGTTTATCGATGGGGGGTGAGCAGTTCTTC

d_call: TRBD1
clone_size: many
v_call: TRBV27
j_call: TRBJ1-2
cdr3_aa: CASSRQGNYGYTF
cdr3_nt: TGTGCCAGCAGTAGACAGGGGAACTATGGCTACACCTTC

d_call: TRBD1
clone_size: few
v_call: TRBV19
j_call: TRBJ1-5
cdr3_aa: CATGVGSQPQHF
cdr3_nt: TGTGCTACAGGGGTAGGTAGTCAGCCCCAGCATTTT

d_call: -
clone_size: -
v_call: TRBV12-3/TRBV12-4
j_call: TRBJ1-1
cdr3_aa: CASSSNGLRNTEAFF
cdr3_nt: TGTGCCAGCAGTTCCAACGGACTTAGGAACACTGAAGCTTTCTTT

d_call: TRBD1
clone_size: -
v_call: TRBV6-5
j_call: TRBJ2-7
cdr3_aa: CASSYLPDRAYEQYF
cdr3_nt: TGTGCCAGCAGTTACCTCCCCGACAGGGCCTACGAGCAGTACTTC

d_call: -
clone_size: few
v_call: TRBV13
j_call: TRBJ2-3
cdr3_aa: CASSARDSPSTDTQYF
cdr3_nt: TGTGCCAGCAGCGCGCGGGACAGCCCTAGCACAGATACGCAGTATTTT

d_call: TRBD1
clone_size: many
v_call: TRBV12-5
j_call: TRBJ2-1
cdr3_aa: CASGAWTGLINEQFF
cdr3_nt: TGTGCTAGTGGTGCCTGGACAGGGCTGATCAATGAGCAGTTCTTC

d_call: -
clone_size: -
v_call: TRBV12-3/TRBV12-4
j_call: TRBJ2-1
cdr3_aa: CASTLGLNEQFF
cdr3_nt: TGTGCCAGCACCCTGGGCCTAAATGAGCAGTTCTTC

d_call: -
clone_size: -
v_call: TRBV6-5
j_call: TRBJ1-1
cdr3_aa: CASSYLEGSEAFF
cdr3_nt: TGTGCCAGCAGTTATTTGGAGGGATCTGAAGCTTTCTTT

d_call: TRBD2
clone_size: -
v_call: TRBV19
j_call: TRBJ2-1
cdr3_aa: CASSPTVSGGEEFF
cdr3_nt: TGTGCCAGTAGTCCGACTGTTAGCGGGGGGGAAGAGTTCTTC

d_call: -
clone_size: few
v_call: TRBV4-2
j_call: TRBJ1-1
cdr3_aa: CASSQEWQGETEAFF
cdr3_nt: TGTGCCAGCAGCCAAGAATGGCAGGGTGAAACTGAAGCTTTCTTT

d_call: TRBD2
clone_size: -
v_call: TRBV7-3
j_call: TRBJ2-2
cdr3_aa: CASSLMTSGNTGELFF
cdr3_nt: TGTGCCAGCAGCTTAATGACTAGCGGGAACACCGGGGAGCTGTTTTTT

d_call: -
clone_size: few
v_call: TRBV5-1
j_call: TRBJ2-1
cdr3_aa: CASSLIIFQGDSYNEQFF
cdr3_nt: TGCGCCAGCAGCTTGATCATCTTCCAGGGCGACTCCTACAATGAGCAGTTCTTC

d_call: -
clone_size: few
v_call: TRBV7-6
j_call: TRBJ1-3
cdr3_aa: CASSLALNSRSGNTIYF
cdr3_nt: TGTGCCAGCAGCTTAGCCCTGAACAGCCGCTCTGGAAACACCATATATTTT

d_call: -
clone_size: -
v_call: TRBV6-6
j_call: TRBJ1-2
cdr3_aa: CASSSDRLRANYGYTF
cdr3_nt: TGTGCCAGCAGTTCCGACCGGTTAAGAGCAAACTATGGCTACACCTTC

d_call: -
clone_size: few
v_call: TRBV7-9
j_call: TRBJ1-2
cdr3_aa: CASSLISPRVGYTF
cdr3_nt: TGTGCCAGCAGCCTCATTAGCCCAAGAGTAGGCTACACCTTT

d_call: -
clone_size: few
v_call: TRBV12-3/TRBV12-4
j_call: TRBJ1-3
cdr3_aa: CASTRGLASSGNTIYF
cdr3_nt: TGTGCCAGCACCCGGGGGCTGGCGAGCTCTGGAAACACCATATATTTT

d_call: TRBD2
clone_size: -
v_call: TRBV6-6
j_call: TRBJ2-1
cdr3_aa: CASAGAGGHNEQFF
cdr3_nt: TGTGCCAGCGCAGGAGCGGGGGGGCATAATGAGCAGTTCTTC

d_call: -
clone_size: -
v_call: TRBV27
j_call: TRBJ1-2
cdr3_aa: CASSSYANYDYTF
cdr3_nt: TGTGCCAGCAGTTCCTACGCTAACTATGACTACACCTTC

d_call: -
clone_size: few
v_call: TRBV6-1
j_call: TRBJ1-2
cdr3_aa: CASSELGPIYGYTF
cdr3_nt: TGTGCCAGCAGTGAACTGGGCCCTATCTATGGCTACACCTTC

d_call: TRBD1
clone_size: -
v_call: TRBV12-3/TRBV12-4
j_call: TRBJ2-2
cdr3_aa: CASSLDRGRGTGELFF
cdr3_nt: TGTGCCAGCAGTCTTGACAGGGGGCGCGGCACCGGGGAGCTGTTTTTT

d_call: -
clone_size: many
v_call: TRBV27
j_call: TRBJ2-1
cdr3_aa: CASSFGNGEQFF
cdr3_nt: TGTGCCAGCAGTTTTGGGAACGGTGAGCAGTTCTTC

d_call: TRBD2
clone_size: -
v_call: TRBV6-5
j_call: TRBJ2-2
cdr3_aa: CASSYSLSGGLNTGELFF
cdr3_nt: TGTGCCAGCAGTTATTCGCTTAGCGGGGGACTAAACACCGGGGAGCTGTTTTTT

d_call: TRBD1
clone_size: many
v_call: TRBV7-9
j_call: TRBJ1-2
cdr3_aa: CASSSRDRLYGYTF
cdr3_nt: TGTGCCAGCAGCTCCCGGGACAGACTTTATGGCTACACCTTC

d_call: TRBD1
clone_size: -
v_call: TRBV27
j_call: TRBJ2-7
cdr3_aa: CASSTTGTVYEQYF
cdr3_nt: TGTGCCAGCAGCACGACCGGGACAGTCTACGAGCAGTACTTC

d_call: TRBD2
clone_size: many
v_call: TRBV7-6
j_call: TRBJ2-1
cdr3_aa: CASSFRGSGTPYNEQFF
cdr3_nt: TGTGCCAGCAGCTTCAGAGGTAGCGGGACGCCCTACAATGAGCAGTTCTTC

d_call: -
clone_size: few
v_call: TRBV7-9
j_call: TRBJ2-7
cdr3_aa: CASSGISSYEQYF
cdr3_nt: TGTGCCAGTTCCGGGATTTCCTCCTACGAGCAGTACTTC

d_call: TRBD2
clone_size: -
v_call: TRBV12-3/TRBV12-4
j_call: TRBJ2-1
cdr3_aa: CASSGSSGGFSYNEQFF
cdr3_nt: TGTGCCAGCTCAGGATCTAGCGGGGGTTTCTCCTACAATGAGCAGTTCTTC

d_call: -
clone_size: -
v_call: TRBV4-1
j_call: TRBJ1-5
cdr3_aa: CASSHDPPELGFNQPQHF
cdr3_nt: TGCGCCAGCAGCCATGATCCTCCGGAATTAGGATTTAATCAGCCCCAGCATTTT